Below, 28 T cell receptor beta chains from the same sample are listed, as sequenced in a study of vaccination and CD4 T cells after COVID-19. Described treatment: approximately nine-day PBMC culture with coronavirus spike peptide pools or control peptides (ViraFEST assay). Their recognized antigens are unknown. The study sequenced cultured CD4+ T cell DNA using the Oncomine TCR Beta short-read assay. TCRdb fed the PCR reads into MiXCR, producing one record per CDR3 protein. The table shows approximately 12,000 distinct CDR3 sequences, with 53% occurring only once. The specimen was CD4+ T cells from blood, cultured in vitro. The receptors come from a human donor who had recovered from COVID-19.

The chain couples TRBV20-1 to TRBJ2-5; D remains ambiguous. Looked up from germline, CDR1 is DFQATT and CDR2 is SNEGSKA (reference sequence). The germline V and J ends were trimmed by 6 bases and 3 bases, with 11 bases remaining between them. CDR3 length: 12 amino acids. CDR3 sequence: CSAPTHEETQYF. The DNA for the CDR3 is TGCAGTGCCCCGACACACGAAGAGACCCAGTACTTC.

This chain connects TRBV28 to TRBJ1-5; D might be TRBD1 (6 bases). The CDR3 is 14 amino acids. Germline CDR1 is MDHEN and CDR2 is SYDVKM. V lost 6 bases and J 4 bases, leaving 13 bases between the germline ends. CDR3 sequence: CASRYSGANQPQHF. As DNA, the CDR3 is TGTGCCAGCAGGTACTCAGGGGCGAATCAGCCCCAGCATTTT.

The genes are TRBV5-5 and TRBJ2-5; TRBD2 matches at 11 bases. With 5 bases clipped from V and 2 bases from J, the junction kept 5 bases outside the gene matches. The CDR3 extends over 15 amino acids. Germline CDR1 reads SGHKS; CDR2 reads YYEKEE (reference sequence). The CDR3 DNA sequence: TGTGCCAGCAGTTCAATAGCGGGAGGGCAAGAGACCCAGTACTTC. Translating it yields CASSSIAGGQETQYF.

This chain uses TRBV6-1 with TRBJ2-2; 9 bases map to TRBD1. After removal of 6 bases from V and 0 bases from J, the junction contained 17 bases not matched to a gene. Germline V CDR1 and CDR2: MNHNS, SASEGT. The CDR3 consists of 20 residues. The CDR3 DNA is TGTGCCAGCAGAATATACCGGGACAGGGTTGAACTGGCGAACACCGGGGAGCTGTTTTTT. Translation gives CASRIYRDRVELANTGELFF.

This clonotype was counted only a few times. The chain has TRBV6-2 or TRBV6-3 and TRBJ2-7; no reliable D call. The ends were cut back, 2 bases at V and 2 bases at J, with 7 bases in the middle. Germline values: CDR1 MNHEY, CDR2 SVGEGT. There are 13 residues in the CDR3. The CDR3 nucleotides read TGTGCCAGCAGTTACGACATTCCCTACGAGCAGTACTTC. It is translated as CASSYDIPYEQYF.

This chain links TRBV29-1 with TRBJ1-1; D uncertain. Germline assignment: CDR1 SQVTM and CDR2 ANQGSEA. Trimming took off 3 bases at V and 4 bases at J, with 9 bases between the two ends. The CDR3 has 12 amino acids. CDR3 DNA: TGCAGCGTTGATATGGGAGGCACTGAAGCTTTCTTT. Encoded protein: CSVDMGGTEAFF.

The chain recombines TRBV28 with TRBJ2-3, with D possibly TRBD1 on 5 matching bases. V was cut by 5 bases and J by 2 bases, with 14 bases left in between. The CDR3 length is 15 residues. The germline gives CDR1 MDHEN, CDR2 SYDVKM. In DNA form, the CDR3 reads TGTGCCAGCAGTGGACACACGGGTCCCACAGATACGCAGTATTTT. This encodes CASSGHTGPTDTQYF.

This clonotype was observed a handful of times. V is TRBV6-5 and J is TRBJ1-2, with a weak D call TRBD1 (6 bases). The CDR3 has 15 residues. Germline CDR1 MNHEY, CDR2 SVGAGI. The V and J ends lost 2 bases and 3 bases respectively, with 13 bases between them. This CDR3 reads CASSYISGVHYGYTF. DNA for the CDR3: TGTGCCAGCAGTTACATATCAGGGGTCCACTATGGCTACACCTTC.

This chain uses TRBV5-1 with TRBJ1-6, with D tentatively TRBD1 (5 bases). CDR1 and CDR2 (germline): SGHRS, YFSETQ. The CDR3 is 18 residues long. Trimming took 0 bases from V and 4 from J, leaving 17 bases between them. The CDR3, as DNA: TGCGCCAGCAGCTTGGGGGGACTCGTGAGGATATATAATTCACCCCTCCACTTT. Residues: CASSLGGLVRIYNSPLHF.

V usage is TRBV14 and J usage is TRBJ1-6, with D tentatively TRBD1 (5 bases). Trimming left V 3 bases short and J 7 bases short, with 19 bases between. The V gene's germline CDR1 is SGHDN and CDR2 FVKESK. This CDR3 has 17 residues. The CDR3 region is CASSHPPRGGANSPLHF. CDR3 DNA: TGTGCCAGCAGCCATCCCCCCCGGGGGGGAGCGAATTCACCCCTCCACTTT.

In this sample, this clonotype turned up a few times. The rearrangement links TRBV19 to TRBJ2-2, with a possible D match to TRBD2 (6 bases). There are 15 residues in the CDR3. Germline CDR1 and CDR2: LNHDA and SQIVND (reference sequence). The ends were cut back, 4 bases at V and 4 bases at J, with 13 bases in the middle. CDR3 sequence: CASSSPSEATGELFF. CDR3 sequence (DNA): TGTGCCAGTAGTAGTCCTAGCGAGGCCACCGGGGAGCTGTTTTTT.

The genes are TRBV15 and TRBJ2-7; 9 bases align to TRBD2. The V segment lost 8 bases and the J segment 3 bases; nucleotides outside the gene matches: 14. Germline V gene sequence: CDR1 LNHNV, CDR2 YYDKDF (reference sequence). This CDR3 is built from 16 residues. CDR3: CATAGGRSGRHYEQYF. CDR3 nucleotides: TGTGCCACCGCAGGGGGTAGGAGCGGGAGGCACTACGAGCAGTACTTC.

This clonotype was seen a few times. This chain uses TRBV6-2 or TRBV6-3 with TRBJ1-5; TRBD1 matches at 8 bases. Germline CDR1 is MNHEY and CDR2 is SVGEGT. Unmatched junction bases numbered 6, after V lost 7 bases and J lost 7 bases. This CDR3 contains 13 residues. CDR3 sequence reads: CASTPGGGQPQHF. CDR3 in DNA: TGTGCCAGCACCCCAGGGGGCGGACAGCCCCAGCATTTT.

The chain recombines TRBV19 with TRBJ1-1; tentatively, D is TRBD1 (5 bases). Germline CDR1 reads LNHDA; CDR2 reads SQIVND (reference sequence). V was trimmed by 5 bases and J by 4 bases, leaving 14 bases between them. This CDR3 is 14 amino acids long. The CDR3 DNA reads TGTGCCAGTAGTCCCCTGGGAGGGACCACTGAAGCTTTCTTT. It is translated as CASSPLGGTTEAFF.

V gene TRBV28 combines with J gene TRBJ2-3; no clear D. Trimming took 6 bases from V and 3 from J, leaving 7 bases between them. In germline, CDR1 is MDHEN, CDR2 SYDVKM. The CDR3 covers 12 residues. CDR3 region: CASSIQTDTQYF. In nucleotides, the CDR3 is TGTGCCAGCAGCATACAGACAGATACGCAGTATTTT.

This clonotype was picked up a small number of times. The rearrangement joins TRBV6-4 to TRBJ1-2; D is undetermined. Germline CDR1 MRHNA, CDR2 SNTAGT. The CDR3 length is 15 residues. Trimming took 5 bases from V and 0 from J, leaving 13 bases between them. This CDR3 is CASSLNSGTNYGYTF. CDR3 sequence (DNA): TGTGCCAGCAGTTTAAACAGTGGGACTAACTATGGCTACACCTTC.

The chain carries TRBV5-1 and TRBJ1-6, with a possible D match to TRBD1 (6 bases). Germline V lookup: CDR1 SGHRS, CDR2 YFSETQ. The CDR3 extends over 15 amino acids. V shed 0 bases and J shed 15 bases, with 19 bases lying between them. As DNA, the CDR3 is TGCGCCAGCAGCTTGGGTCCGGGGGGCGCTTCCTTCCTCCACTTT. This encodes CASSLGPGGASFLHF.

J is TRBJ2-5 and V is TRBV6-5; either TRBD1 or TRBD2 may supply D (6 bases each). This CDR3 has 14 residues. Germline CDR1 and CDR2: MNHEY and SVGAGI. With 4 bases removed from V and 11 bases from J, the gap between germline ends came to 20 bases. The DNA for the CDR3 is TGTGCCAGCAGTTCGGCAGGGGATTACGGGACTCAGTACTTC. Translated, it gives CASSSAGDYGTQYF.

The genes are TRBV19 and TRBJ2-5, with D perhaps being TRBD1 or TRBD2 (5 bases each). Germline CDR1 is LNHDA and CDR2 is SQIVND (reference sequence). The V end was cut by 2 bases, the J end by 2 bases, with 15 bases between. CDR3 length equals 16 residues. CDR3 residues: CASSIKGRTQQETQYF. CDR3 coding DNA: TGTGCCAGTAGTATAAAGGGACGGACCCAGCAAGAGACCCAGTACTTC.

This clonotype was detected only once. The rearrangement uses TRBV12-3 or TRBV12-4 and TRBJ2-1; D call uncertain. Trimming took 2 bases from V and 4 from J, leaving 6 bases between them. The CDR3 length is 13 residues. The chain's CDR3 is CASSLRVYNEQFF. For the CDR3, the DNA is TGTGCCAGCAGTTTAAGAGTTTACAATGAGCAGTTCTTC.

This clonotype was seen more than once but under ten times. The chain links TRBV30 to TRBJ1-5; no firm D call. CDR1 GTSNPN and CDR2 SVGIG come from the germline V gene (reference sequence). CDR3 length: 12 amino acids. The V end lost 0 bases, the J end lost 4 bases, and 4 bases lay between the germline ends. The CDR3 loop is CAWSVPNQPQHF. The CDR3 bases are TGTGCCTGGAGTGTACCAAATCAGCCCCAGCATTTT.

V and J are TRBV18 and TRBJ1-2, with 10 positions matching TRBD1. V shed 6 bases, J shed 2 bases, and the junction held 6 bases outside the gene matches. CDR3 length equals 15 residues. Germline CDR1 KGHSH, CDR2 LQKENI. CDR3 amino acids: CASSSGQGVNYGYTF. The DNA for the CDR3 is TGTGCCAGCTCCTCAGGACAGGGGGTCAACTATGGCTACACCTTC.

The chain links TRBV11-1 to TRBJ2-1; TRBD1 is a possible D gene (5 bases). Trimming cost V 5 bases and J 2 bases, with 13 bases left between them. In germline, CDR1 is SGHAT, CDR2 FQDESV (reference sequence). CDR3 size: 15 residues. DNA for the CDR3: TGTGCCAGCAGCCCACTGGGGCAGGCCTACAATGAGCAGTTCTTC. Encoded protein: CASSPLGQAYNEQFF.

The chain carries TRBV20-1 and TRBJ2-4; 9 nucleotides match TRBD2. The V segment lost 6 bases and the J segment 1 base; nucleotides outside the gene matches: 4. The CDR3 spans 14 residues. Germline V gene data show CDR1 as DFQATT and CDR2 as SNEGSKA (reference sequence). This CDR3 is CSAPAGGAKNIQYF. In DNA, the CDR3 is TGCAGTGCCCCGGCGGGAGGGGCCAAAAACATTCAGTACTTC.

This clonotype was detected a few times. The rearrangement uses TRBV20-1 and TRBJ1-2; TRBD1 matches 9 bases. The CDR3 spans 18 residues. With 0 bases clipped from V and 3 bases from J, the junction kept 14 bases outside the gene matches. CDR1 and CDR2 (germline): DFQATT, SNEGSKA (reference sequence). The CDR3 loop is CSARDGGQDRGVYYGYTF. CDR3 coding DNA: TGCAGTGCTAGAGATGGAGGTCAGGACAGGGGAGTGTACTATGGCTACACCTTC.

This clonotype was observed a few times. The rearrangement links TRBV20-1 to TRBJ1-2; D is unclear. This CDR3 comprises 15 residues. The V gene lost 6 bases and the J gene lost 2 bases, with 19 bases spanning the gap. Germline CDR1 is DFQATT and CDR2 is SNEGSKA (reference sequence). The CDR3 loop is CSARGWERGNYGYTF. CDR3 in DNA: TGCAGTGCCCGAGGGTGGGAAAGAGGGAACTATGGCTACACCTTC.

This chain uses TRBV4-2 with TRBJ2-7; unclear D gene. Trimming left V 1 base short and J 3 bases short, with 4 bases between. In germline, CDR1 is LGHNA, CDR2 YNFKEQ. CDR3 length: 12 residues. CDR3 region: CASSQGYYEQYF. The CDR3 nucleotides read TGTGCCAGCAGCCAAGGTTACTACGAGCAGTACTTC.

CDR3 region: CASSIVGQGVGETQYF. The CDR3, as DNA: TGTGCCAGTAGTATAGTGGGACAGGGGGTCGGGGAGACCCAGTACTTC. The chain carries TRBV19 and TRBJ2-5; 11 nucleotides match TRBD1. The ends lost 1 base at V and 5 bases at J; junction bases unmatched: 6. This CDR3 region has 16 residues. CDR1 LNHDA and CDR2 SQIVND come from the germline V gene (reference sequence).